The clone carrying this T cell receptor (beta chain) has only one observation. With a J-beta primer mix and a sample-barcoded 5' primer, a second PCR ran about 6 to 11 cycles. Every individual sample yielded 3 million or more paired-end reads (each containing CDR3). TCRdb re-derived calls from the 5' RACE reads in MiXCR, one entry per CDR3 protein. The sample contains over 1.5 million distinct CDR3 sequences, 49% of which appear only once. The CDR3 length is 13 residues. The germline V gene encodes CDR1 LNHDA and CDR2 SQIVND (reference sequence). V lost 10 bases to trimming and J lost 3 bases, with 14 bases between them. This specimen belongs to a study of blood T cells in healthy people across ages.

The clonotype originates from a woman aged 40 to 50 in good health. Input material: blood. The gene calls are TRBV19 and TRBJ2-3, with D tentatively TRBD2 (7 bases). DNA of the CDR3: TGTGCCATAGGGGGGGCCGGAACAGATACGCAGTATTTT. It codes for CAIGGAGTDTQYF. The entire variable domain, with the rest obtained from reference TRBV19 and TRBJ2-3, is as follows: DGGITQSPKYLFRKEGQNVTLSCEQNLNHDAMYWYRQDPGQGLRLIYYSQIVNDFQKGDIAEGYSVSREKKESFPLTVTSAQKNPTAFYLCAIGGAGTDTQYFGPGTRLTVL.